This is a list of T cell receptor beta chains from one sample in a study of blood T cell repertoires in COVID-19. Profiled with immunoSEQ multiplex PCR; TCRdb holds only in-frame clones, not every one. This sample carries roughly 110,000 clones, 75% to 90% of them seen once, and the ten largest clones take 15% to 20%. The sequenced sample was peripheral blood. The receptors were sampled from a human donor with acute or convalescent COVID-19. The donor label of this sample is uncertain. Both conserved end residues are part of each CDR3. A D gene is named only where the DNA matches it firmly. Rows give clone size only sometimes, using once, few, many, or a class for an expanded clone.

CASSLPGLANEQFF | TGTGCCAGCAGCTTACCGGGACTAGCCAATGAGCAGTTCTTC | TRBV9 | TRBD2 | TRBJ2-1 | -
CASSLDSNEAFF | TGTGCCAGCAGCTTAGACAGTAATGAAGCTTTCTTT | TRBV7-9 | - | TRBJ1-1 | -
CASRHTGVSGNTIYF | TGTGCCAGCAGGCACACAGGGGTTTCCGGAAACACCATATATTTT | TRBV14 | TRBD1 | TRBJ1-3 | -
CASSSPGTGFGYTF | TGTGCCAGCAGTTCTCCCGGGACAGGGTTTGGCTACACCTTC | TRBV28 | TRBD1 | TRBJ1-2 | -
CASKVSGLAGLSYEQYF | TGTGCCAGTAAAGTTTCGGGACTAGCGGGCCTCTCCTACGAGCAGTACTTC | TRBV19 | TRBD2 | TRBJ2-7 | -
CAISLGVGTSVYEQYF | TGTGCCATCAGTCTAGGGGTAGGGACTAGCGTCTACGAGCAGTACTTC | TRBV10-3 | TRBD2 | TRBJ2-7 | -
CSASWPGLRNSPLHF | TGCAGTGCTAGTTGGCCTGGACTGAGGAATTCACCCCTCCACTTT | TRBV20-1 | - | TRBJ1-6 | -
CASSDGGDSEAFF | TGTGCCAGCAGTGATGGCGGCGACAGCGAAGCTTTCTTT | TRBV2 | - | TRBJ1-1 | -
CASSFWGSGGQETQYF | TGTGCCAGCAGCTTCTGGGGTAGCGGGGGGCAAGAGACCCAGTACTTC | TRBV7-3 | TRBD2 | TRBJ2-5 | -
CAITKTSGSGDEQFF | TGTGCCATCACCAAGACTAGCGGGAGCGGAGATGAGCAGTTCTTC | TRBV10-3 | TRBD2 | TRBJ2-1 | -
CASSATSGSTDTQYF | TGTGCCAGCAGCGCCACTAGCGGAAGCACAGATACGCAGTATTTT | TRBV9 | TRBD2 | TRBJ2-3 | once
CATSRLSGRASLEQFF | TGTGCCACCAGCAGACTCAGCGGGAGGGCCTCTCTTGAGCAGTTCTTC | TRBV15 | TRBD2 | TRBJ2-1 | once
CASSGTGVYGYTF | TGTGCCAGTAGTGGGACAGGGGTCTATGGCTACACCTTC | TRBV19 | TRBD1 | TRBJ1-2 | -
CASSLGGEDQPQHF | TGCGCCAGCAGCTTAGGAGGAGAAGATCAGCCCCAGCATTTT | TRBV5-1 | - | TRBJ1-5 | -
CASSGPGQGPPLYGYTF | TGTGCCAGCAGTGGTCCGGGACAGGGACCTCCACTCTATGGCTACACCTTC | TRBV25-1 | TRBD1 | TRBJ1-2 | -
CASSNSGADTQYF | TGTGCCAGCAGCAACTCAGGGGCAGATACGCAGTATTTT | TRBV7-9 | - | TRBJ2-3 | -
CASSTPLAGVTDTQYF | TGTGCCAGTAGTACACCGCTAGCGGGAGTCACAGATACGCAGTATTTT | TRBV19 | TRBD2 | TRBJ2-3 | -
CASSWDRATEAFF | TGTGCCAGCAGTTGGGACAGGGCCACTGAAGCTTTCTTT | TRBV28 | TRBD1 | TRBJ1-1 | -
CASVEEYNEQFF | TGCGCCAGCGTAGAAGAATACAATGAGCAGTTCTTC | TRBV10-1 | - | TRBJ2-1 | -
CASSTQASGGAFEQFF | TGTGCCAGCAGTACCCAGGCTAGCGGGGGGGCTTTTGAGCAGTTCTTC | TRBV28 | TRBD2 | TRBJ2-1 | -
CASSPWTGGNTEAFF | TGTGCCAGCAGTCCCTGGACAGGGGGAAACACTGAAGCTTTCTTT | TRBV27 | TRBD1 | TRBJ1-1 | -
CASRGDRGPWDTQYF | TGTGCCAGCCGGGGGGACAGGGGACCTTGGGATACGCAGTATTTT | TRBV7-9 | TRBD1 | TRBJ2-3 | -
CASSSGLANIQYF | TGTGCCAGCTCTTCGGGACTCGCGAACATTCAGTACTTC | TRBV18 | - | TRBJ2-4 | -
CASSTGTSGTVDTQYF | TGTGCCAGTAGTACAGGGACTAGCGGGACGGTAGATACGCAGTATTTT | TRBV19 | TRBD2 | TRBJ2-3 | -
CASSFKQTYNEQFF | TGTGCCAGCAGTTTCAAACAGACCTACAATGAGCAGTTCTTC | TRBV28 | - | TRBJ2-1 | -
CASSLDSGAGNTIYF | TGTGCCAGCAGCTTAGATTCGGGGGCTGGAAACACCATATATTTT | TRBV7-2 | - | TRBJ1-3 | -
CAWSTISGNTIYF | TGTGCCTGGTCCACTATCTCTGGAAACACCATATATTTT | TRBV30 | - | TRBJ1-3 | -
CASSWDSSSYEQYF | TGTGCCAGCAGCTGGGACTCCAGCTCCTACGAGCAGTACTTC | TRBV5-4 | - | TRBJ2-7 | -
CAISEFSGSNEKLFF | TGTGCCATCAGTGAGTTCTCTGGTAGTAATGAAAAACTGTTTTTT | TRBV10-3 | - | TRBJ1-4 | -
CASSSTGLAGGIVGEQFF | TGTGCCAGCAGTTCAACTGGACTAGCGGGAGGCATTGTGGGTGAGCAGTTCTTC | TRBV27 | TRBD2 | TRBJ2-1 | -
CASSFTGGSEKLFF | TGTGCCAGCAGCTTTACAGGGGGTAGTGAAAAACTGTTTTTT | TRBV7-2 | TRBD1 | TRBJ1-4 | -